These 17 T cell receptor beta chains came from one sample sequenced in a study of blood T cell repertoires in COVID-19. Repertoires were generated with immunoSEQ multiplex PCR, while TCRdb's copy carries only in-frame clones and drops some. The profile covers under 250,000 clones, with 84% appearing a single time and about 2% taken by the ten largest. Sequencing used PBMCs or T cells enriched from blood (not recorded which). The receptors here all came from a man aged 60-69 years who had recovered from COVID-19.

This chain connects TRBV5-1 to TRBJ2-1, with 11 nucleotides matching TRBD2. From germline, CDR1 is SGHRS and CDR2 YFSETQ. V lost 0 bases to trimming and J lost 4 bases; unmatched junction nucleotides: 0. The CDR3 totals 15 residues. The CDR3: CASSLASGGYNEQFF. CDR3 DNA: TGCGCCAGCAGCTTGGCTAGCGGGGGGTACAATGAGCAGTTCTTC.

The count of this clone is one. This sequence joins TRBV15 and TRBJ1-2; possibly TRBD1 for D (6 bases). V lost 1 base, J lost 4 bases, and 10 bases lay in between. The CDR3 contains 14 residues. Germline assignment: CDR1 LNHNV and CDR2 YYDKDF (reference sequence). CDR3 residues: CATSRGGTFYGYTF. The DNA for the CDR3 is TGTGCCACCAGCAGAGGGGGGACATTCTATGGCTACACCTTC.

This chain uses TRBV28 with TRBJ2-7, with a possible D match to TRBD1 (6 bases). Germline V lookup: CDR1 MDHEN, CDR2 SYDVKM. V was trimmed by 6 bases and J by 6 bases, leaving 15 bases between them. This CDR3 is 13 amino acids long. CDR3 DNA: TGTGCCAGCAGCCAGACAGGTAACGGCGAGCAGTACTTC. It translates to CASSQTGNGEQYF.

This clone has only a few counts. CDR3 loop: CASSLGGRNTEAFF. CDR3 sequence (DNA): TGTGCCAGCAGCTTAGGGGGGCGGAACACTGAAGCTTTCTTT. V and J are TRBV11-3 and TRBJ1-1; tentatively, D is TRBD1 (6 bases). CDR3 length equals 14 residues. V shed 1 base and J shed 1 base, with 7 bases lying between them. Germline CDR1 SGHNT, CDR2 YENEEA.

This chain joins TRBV7-9 and TRBJ2-3; TRBD2 matches 9 bases. Germline assignment: CDR1 SEHNR and CDR2 FQNEAQ (reference sequence). This CDR3 is built from 16 residues. With 4 bases clipped from V and 1 base from J, the junction kept 6 bases outside the gene matches. CDR3 region: CASSSWVAGGTDTQYF. CDR3 bases: TGTGCCAGCAGCTCCTGGGTAGCGGGGGGCACAGATACGCAGTATTTT.

The chain recombines TRBV27 with TRBJ1-1, with D uncertain. V dropped 0 bases and J dropped 2 bases, with 7 bases sitting between them. Germline CDR1 reads MNHEY; CDR2 reads SMNVEV (reference sequence). The CDR3 is made up of 14 amino acids. CDR3 in DNA: TGTGCCAGCAGTTTATCAGAGGGAAACACTGAAGCTTTCTTT. Translation gives CASSLSEGNTEAFF.

The chain carries TRBV15 and TRBJ2-5; 10 bases fit TRBD1. The germline V gene has CDR1 LNHNV and CDR2 YYDKDF (reference sequence). J was trimmed by 5 bases and V by 3 bases; bases with no gene match: 6. The CDR3 length is 15 residues. The CDR3 DNA reads TGTGCCACCAGCAGTGCCCGGGGACAGGGGGAGACCCAGTACTTC. It specifies CATSSARGQGETQYF.

V is TRBV19 and J is TRBJ1-4, with D unclear. This CDR3 has 16 amino acids. Germline CDR1 and CDR2: LNHDA and SQIVND (reference sequence). Trimming cost V 3 bases and J 0 bases, with 11 bases left between them. The DNA of the CDR3 is TGTGCCAGTAGTATTCCTATACTTGCAACTAATGAAAAACTGTTTTTT. Its translation: CASSIPILATNEKLFF.

The chain is built from TRBV6-6 and TRBJ1-5, with TRBD1 matching 7 bases. V was pared by 6 bases and J by 6 bases, with 14 bases of the junction left unmatched. In germline, CDR1 is MNHNY, CDR2 SVGAGI (reference sequence). The CDR3 has 16 amino acids. CDR3 loop: CASRGDRVLLGQPQHF. CDR3 bases: TGTGCCAGCAGAGGCGACAGGGTGTTACTAGGTCAGCCCCAGCATTTT.

V gene TRBV5-1 combines with J gene TRBJ1-1, with TRBD1 as a possible D gene (5 bases). Germline-derived CDR1 and CDR2 are SGHRS and YFSETQ. Deletions cut 4 bases from V and 4 bases from J, with 26 bases between. This CDR3 comprises 18 residues. The CDR3 region is CASSRRGEMRRNGTEAFF. CDR3 DNA: TGCGCCAGCAGCCGCCGGGGGGAGATGCGACGGAACGGCACTGAAGCTTTCTTT.

The chain is built from TRBV15 and TRBJ1-1; 7 nucleotides align to TRBD1. V was pared by 3 bases and J by 5 bases, with 6 bases of the junction left unmatched. The CDR3 runs to 14 residues. CDR1 LNHNV and CDR2 YYDKDF come from the germline V gene (reference sequence). The CDR3 is CATSSYRGTTEAFF. CDR3 DNA sequence: TGTGCCACCAGCAGCTACAGGGGAACGACTGAAGCTTTCTTT.

The chain has TRBV27 and TRBJ1-1, with 8 bases matching TRBD1. CDR1 MNHEY and CDR2 SMNVEV come from the germline V gene (reference sequence). V trimming: 4 bases; J trimming: 5 bases; junction bases outside the gene matches: 6. CDR3 length: 14 residues. CDR3 in amino acids: CASSSRQGRTEAFF. For the CDR3, the DNA is TGTGCCAGCAGTTCCCGACAGGGGCGGACTGAAGCTTTCTTT.

This chain uses TRBV18 with TRBJ1-5, with D tentatively TRBD1 (5 bases). V was trimmed by 4 bases and J by 0 bases, leaving 13 bases between them. CDR1 and CDR2 (germline): KGHSH, LQKENI. The CDR3 is 16 residues long. CDR3 in DNA: TGTGCCAGCTCACTCAGGCAGGACAATAGCAATCAGCCCCAGCATTTT. The encoded protein is CASSLRQDNSNQPQHF.

This clone has just one count. This chain links TRBV29-1 with TRBJ1-5; tentative D call: TRBD1 (5 bases). Per germline, CDR1 SQVTM and CDR2 ANQGSEA. Trimming cost V 1 base and J 6 bases, with 10 bases left between them. This CDR3 is built from 13 residues. The CDR3 protein is CSVEGQGGQPQHF. The DNA of the CDR3 is TGCAGCGTTGAAGGGCAGGGCGGTCAGCCCCAGCATTTT. The whole variable domain, filled in from reference TRBV29-1 and TRBJ1-5, reads SAVISQKPSRDICQRGTSLTIQCQVDSQVTMMFWYRQQPGQSLTLIATANQGSEATYESGFVIDKFPISRPNLTFSTLTVSNMSPEDSSIYLCSVEGQGGQPQHFGDGTRLSIL.

This chain uses TRBV5-8 with TRBJ1-5, with TRBD1 identical over 7 bases. The CDR3 length is 18 residues. V lost 0 bases and J lost 0; bases outside the gene matches: 9. Germline V CDR1 and CDR2: SGHTS, YDEGEE. The chain's CDR3 is CASSLAIWDSYSNQPQHF. CDR3 bases: TGTGCCAGCAGCTTGGCCATTTGGGACAGTTATAGCAATCAGCCCCAGCATTTT.

This clone was observed a few times. Other DNA sequences of this sample code for an identical CDR3. The chain combines TRBV18 with TRBJ2-7; D is perhaps TRBD1 (5 bases). CDR1 KGHSH and CDR2 LQKENI come from the germline V gene. V was pared by 5 bases and J by 5 bases, with 13 bases between. CDR3 size: 13 residues. The CDR3 reads CASSGQGRDEQYF. In DNA form, the CDR3 reads TGTGCCAGCTCAGGTCAGGGAAGGGACGAGCAGTACTTC.

This clone was recorded only once. The chain employs TRBV13 and TRBJ2-3; TRBD2 agrees at 7 bases. From germline, CDR1 is PRHDT and CDR2 FYEKMQ (reference sequence). V dropped 5 bases and J dropped 6; count of bases not matched to a gene: 17. This CDR3 region has 17 residues. Written as DNA, the CDR3 is TGTGCCAGCAGCCCCACCCCGGCGGGGCCGCGGGAGGATACGCAGTATTTT. Translated: CASSPTPAGPREDTQYF.